This TCR beta chain comes out of a study of beta chain features in type 1 diabetes. Whole-study findings and limits: Sampled from patients, naive, central memory and Treg TCRB repertoires appeared more similar than those sampled from healthy donors. A definitive answer on HLA type influencing TCRB rearrangement was not reached here. All four CD4+ subsets from Type 1 diabetes patients carried moderately but significantly shorter TCRB CDR3s.

There are a few counts of this clone. As yet, its antigen is unknown. cDNA synthesis used the whole RNA isolate, giving expressed TCRB sequences. Clones were sequenced by immunoSEQ multiplex PCR, and TCRdb holds only the in-frame ones, with some missing. This sample has 50,000 to 65,000 clones, with roughly two fifths found just once. One heparinised blood draw, averaging roughly 120 mL, came from each donor. This sequence originates from a man aged 30 to 39 with type 1 diabetes. Sequencing was performed on Tregs from blood.

The CDR3 nucleotides are TGTGCCAGCAGCCCACAGGGCTCGGAGCAGCCCCAGCATTTT. It codes for CASSPQGSEQPQHF. This chain joins TRBV7-2 and TRBJ1-5; D might be TRBD1 (6 bases). The CDR3 has 14 amino acids. Germline-derived CDR1 and CDR2 are SGHTA and FQGNSA. Trimming removed 5 bases at V and 7 bases at J, with 15 bases between.